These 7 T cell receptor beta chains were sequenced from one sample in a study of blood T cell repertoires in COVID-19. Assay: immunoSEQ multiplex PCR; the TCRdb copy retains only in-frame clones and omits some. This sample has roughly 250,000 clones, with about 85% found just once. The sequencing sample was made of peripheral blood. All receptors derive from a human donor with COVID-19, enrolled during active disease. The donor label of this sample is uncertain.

CDR3 protein: CASSVGTEDQPQHF. CDR3 in DNA: TGTGCCAGCAGCGTAGGGACAGAAGATCAGCCCCAGCATTTT. The chain links TRBV9 to TRBJ1-5; D possibly corresponds to TRBD1 (6 bases). Germline CDR1 reads SGDLS; CDR2 reads YYNGEE. This CDR3 is 14 amino acids long. With 0 bases removed from V and 5 bases from J, the gap between germline ends came to 9 bases.

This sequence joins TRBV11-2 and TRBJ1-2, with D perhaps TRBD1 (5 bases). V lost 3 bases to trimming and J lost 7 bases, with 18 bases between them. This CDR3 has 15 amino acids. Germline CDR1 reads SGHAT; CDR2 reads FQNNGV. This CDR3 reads CASSFNLMGGAGYTF. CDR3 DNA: TGTGCCAGCAGCTTTAATTTAATGGGAGGGGCTGGCTACACCTTC.

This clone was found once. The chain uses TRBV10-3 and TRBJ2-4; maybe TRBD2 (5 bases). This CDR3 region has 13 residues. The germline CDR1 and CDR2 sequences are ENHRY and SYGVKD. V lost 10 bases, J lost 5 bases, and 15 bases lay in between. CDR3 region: CATHGGAENIQYF. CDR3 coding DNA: TGTGCCACCCATGGAGGAGCGGAAAACATTCAGTACTTC.

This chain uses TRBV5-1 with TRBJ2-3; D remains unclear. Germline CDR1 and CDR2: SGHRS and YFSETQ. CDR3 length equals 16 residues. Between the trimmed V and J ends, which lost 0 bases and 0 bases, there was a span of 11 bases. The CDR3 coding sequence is TGCGCCAGCAGCTTGGATGGCGGTACTAGCACAGATACGCAGTATTTT. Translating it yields CASSLDGGTSTDTQYF.

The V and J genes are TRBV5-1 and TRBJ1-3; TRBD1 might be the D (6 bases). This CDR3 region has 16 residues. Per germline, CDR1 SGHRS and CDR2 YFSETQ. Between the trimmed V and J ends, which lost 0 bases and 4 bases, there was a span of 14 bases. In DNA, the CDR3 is TGCGCCAGCAGCTTGGGGCTCGGGACATTAGGAAACACCATATATTTT. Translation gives CASSLGLGTLGNTIYF.

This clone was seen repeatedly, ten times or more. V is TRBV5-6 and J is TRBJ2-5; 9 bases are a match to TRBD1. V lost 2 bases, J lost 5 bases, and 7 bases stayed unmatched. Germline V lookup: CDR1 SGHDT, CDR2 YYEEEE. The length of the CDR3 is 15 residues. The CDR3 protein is CASSLPGQGTETQYF. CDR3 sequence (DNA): TGTGCCAGCAGCTTACCGGGACAGGGTACGGAGACCCAGTACTTC. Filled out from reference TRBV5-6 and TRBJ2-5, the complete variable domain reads DAGVTQSPTHLIKTRGQQVTLRCSPKSGHDTVSWYQQALGQGPQFIFQYYEEEERQRGNFPDRFSGHQFPNYSSELNVNALLLGDSALYLCASSLPGQGTETQYFGPGTRLLVL.

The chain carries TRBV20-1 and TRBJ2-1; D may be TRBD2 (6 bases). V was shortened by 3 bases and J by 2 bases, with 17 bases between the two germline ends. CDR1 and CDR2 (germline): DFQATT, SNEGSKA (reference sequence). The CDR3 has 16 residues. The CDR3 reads CSASKRREPPYNEQFF. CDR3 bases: TGCAGTGCTAGTAAACGGCGGGAACCCCCCTACAATGAGCAGTTCTTC.